This entry is about one T cell receptor beta chain. Its target is not known. The germline gives CDR1 SGHTA, CDR2 FQGNSA. The CDR3 loop spans 15 amino acids. Trimming left V 5 bases short and J 0 bases short, with 14 bases between. The data belong to a study of blood T cells in healthy people across ages. Study-wide context: About one barcoded beta molecule per two T cells was the capture yield of template switching. Whole-study findings and limits: Roughly linearly, TCR beta diversity per million T cells fell as age increased.

Drawing of peripheral blood yielded about 9.7 milliliters from each donor. A minimum of 7 million PBMCs was isolated per sample. A second about 6 to 12 cycle PCR used barcoded and J-beta primers. TCRdb recomputed calls from the 5' RACE reads with MiXCR, one row per CDR3 protein. The top ten clones hold approximately 15% of a sample with fewer than 800,000 distinct CDR3 sequences, about 34% of them seen once. The TCR was taken from an elderly woman in good health. Sequenced: blood. This sequence joins TRBV7-2 and TRBJ2-7; D gene unclear. CDR3 sequence (DNA): TGTGCCAGCAGCCGGGCTTCAATGAGCTCCTACGAGCAGTACTTC. As protein: CASSRASMSSYEQYF.